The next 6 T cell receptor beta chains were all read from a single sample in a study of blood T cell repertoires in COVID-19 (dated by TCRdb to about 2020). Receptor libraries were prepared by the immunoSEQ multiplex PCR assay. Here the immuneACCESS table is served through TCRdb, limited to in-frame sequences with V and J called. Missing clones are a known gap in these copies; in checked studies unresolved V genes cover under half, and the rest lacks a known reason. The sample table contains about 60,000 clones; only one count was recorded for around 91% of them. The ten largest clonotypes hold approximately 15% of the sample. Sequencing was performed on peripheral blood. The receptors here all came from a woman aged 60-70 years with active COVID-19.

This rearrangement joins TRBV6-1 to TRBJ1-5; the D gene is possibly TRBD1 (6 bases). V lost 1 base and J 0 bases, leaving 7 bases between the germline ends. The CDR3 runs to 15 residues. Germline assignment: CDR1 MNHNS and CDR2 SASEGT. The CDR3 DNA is TGTGCCAGCAGTGAAGTAGGGGGTAGCAATCAGCCCCAGCATTTT. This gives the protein CASSEVGGSNQPQHF.

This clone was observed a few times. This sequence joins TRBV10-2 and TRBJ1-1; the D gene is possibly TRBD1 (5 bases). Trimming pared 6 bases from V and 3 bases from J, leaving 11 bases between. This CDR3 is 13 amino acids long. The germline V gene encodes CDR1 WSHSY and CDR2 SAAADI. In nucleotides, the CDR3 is TGCGCCAGCAGGGGTAGCAGGGACACTGAAGCTTTCTTT. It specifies CASRGSRDTEAFF.

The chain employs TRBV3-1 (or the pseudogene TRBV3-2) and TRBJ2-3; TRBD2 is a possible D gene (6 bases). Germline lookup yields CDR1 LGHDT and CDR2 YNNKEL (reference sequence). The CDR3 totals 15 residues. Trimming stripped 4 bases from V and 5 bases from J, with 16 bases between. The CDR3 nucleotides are TGTGCCAGCAGCCGTGGGGGGTTGGTTCTAGATACGCAGTATTTT. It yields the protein CASSRGGLVLDTQYF.

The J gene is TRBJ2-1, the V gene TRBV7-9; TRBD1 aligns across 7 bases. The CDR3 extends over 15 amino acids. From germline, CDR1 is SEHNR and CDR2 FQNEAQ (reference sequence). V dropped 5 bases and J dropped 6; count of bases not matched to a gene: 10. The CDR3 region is CASSPDRERRNEQFF. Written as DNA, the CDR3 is TGTGCCAGCAGCCCTGACAGGGAACGCCGCAATGAGCAGTTCTTC.

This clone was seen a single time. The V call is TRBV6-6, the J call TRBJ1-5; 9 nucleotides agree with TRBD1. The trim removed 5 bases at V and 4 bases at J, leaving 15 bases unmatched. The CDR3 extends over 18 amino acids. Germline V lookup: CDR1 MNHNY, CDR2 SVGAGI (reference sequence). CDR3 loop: CASSPGPGQGIGNQPQHF. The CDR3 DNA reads TGTGCCAGCAGTCCCGGACCAGGACAGGGGATCGGAAATCAGCCCCAGCATTTT.

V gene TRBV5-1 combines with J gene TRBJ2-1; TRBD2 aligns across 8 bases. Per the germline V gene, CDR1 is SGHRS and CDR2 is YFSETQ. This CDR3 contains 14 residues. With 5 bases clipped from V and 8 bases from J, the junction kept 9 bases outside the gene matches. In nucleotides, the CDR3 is TGCGCCAGCAGTCAGGCGCGGGGGGATGATGAGCAGTTCTTC. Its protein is CASSQARGDDEQFF.